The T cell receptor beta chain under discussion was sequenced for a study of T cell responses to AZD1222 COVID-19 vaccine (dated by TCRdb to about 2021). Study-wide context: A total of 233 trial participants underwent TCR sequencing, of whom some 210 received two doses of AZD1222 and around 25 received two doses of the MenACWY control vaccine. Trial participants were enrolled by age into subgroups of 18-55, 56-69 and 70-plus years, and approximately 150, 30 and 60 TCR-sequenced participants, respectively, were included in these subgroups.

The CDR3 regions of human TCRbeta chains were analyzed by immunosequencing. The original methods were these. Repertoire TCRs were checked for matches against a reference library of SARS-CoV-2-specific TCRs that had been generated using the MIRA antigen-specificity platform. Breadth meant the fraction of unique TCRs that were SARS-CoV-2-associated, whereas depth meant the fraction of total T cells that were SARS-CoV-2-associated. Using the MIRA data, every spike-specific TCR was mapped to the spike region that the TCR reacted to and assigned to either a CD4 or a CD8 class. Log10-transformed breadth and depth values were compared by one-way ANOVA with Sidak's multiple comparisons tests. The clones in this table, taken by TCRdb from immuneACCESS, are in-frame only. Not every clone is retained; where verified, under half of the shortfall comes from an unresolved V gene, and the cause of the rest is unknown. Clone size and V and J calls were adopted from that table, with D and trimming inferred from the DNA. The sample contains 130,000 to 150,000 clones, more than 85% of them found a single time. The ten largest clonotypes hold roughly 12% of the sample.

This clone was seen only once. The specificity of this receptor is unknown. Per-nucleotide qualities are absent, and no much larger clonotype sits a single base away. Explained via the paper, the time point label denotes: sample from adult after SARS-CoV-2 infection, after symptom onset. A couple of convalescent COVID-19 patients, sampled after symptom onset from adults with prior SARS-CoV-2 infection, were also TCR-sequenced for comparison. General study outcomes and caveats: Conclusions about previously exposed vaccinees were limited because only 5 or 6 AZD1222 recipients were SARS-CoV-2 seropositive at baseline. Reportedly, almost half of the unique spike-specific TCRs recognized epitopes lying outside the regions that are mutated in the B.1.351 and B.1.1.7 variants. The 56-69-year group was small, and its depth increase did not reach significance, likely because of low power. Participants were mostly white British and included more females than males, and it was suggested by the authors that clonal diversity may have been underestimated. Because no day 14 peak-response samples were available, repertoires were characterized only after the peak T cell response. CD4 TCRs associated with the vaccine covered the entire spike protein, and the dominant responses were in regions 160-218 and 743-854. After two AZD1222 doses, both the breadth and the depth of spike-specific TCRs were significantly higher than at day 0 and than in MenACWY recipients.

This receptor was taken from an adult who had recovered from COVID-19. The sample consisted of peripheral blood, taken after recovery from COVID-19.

CDR3 sequence: CASSIQALHGTGEETQYF. The DNA sequence is TGTGCCAGTAGTATCCAGGCACTCCACGGGACAGGGGAAGAGACCCAGTACTTC. This chain joins TRBV19 to TRBJ2-5; TRBD1 aligns with 10 central bases. The germline V gene (reference sequence) gives CDR1 as LNHDA and CDR2 as SQIVND. From the cysteine through the phenylalanine, the CDR3 covers 18 amino acids. The read is trimmed to its CDR3 DNA, 54 bases read in frame from base 1. V is trimmed back by 3 bases and J by 3 bases, and the junction contains 13 bases that no gene match accounts for. The variable domain in full, with residues beyond the CDR3 obtained from the reference TRBV19 and TRBJ2-5 genes, is DGGITQSPKYLFRKEGQNVTLSCEQNLNHDAMYWYRQDPGQGLRLIYYSQIVNDFQKGDIAEGYSVSREKKESFPLTVTSAQKNPTAFYLCASSIQALHGTGEETQYFGPGTRLLVL.